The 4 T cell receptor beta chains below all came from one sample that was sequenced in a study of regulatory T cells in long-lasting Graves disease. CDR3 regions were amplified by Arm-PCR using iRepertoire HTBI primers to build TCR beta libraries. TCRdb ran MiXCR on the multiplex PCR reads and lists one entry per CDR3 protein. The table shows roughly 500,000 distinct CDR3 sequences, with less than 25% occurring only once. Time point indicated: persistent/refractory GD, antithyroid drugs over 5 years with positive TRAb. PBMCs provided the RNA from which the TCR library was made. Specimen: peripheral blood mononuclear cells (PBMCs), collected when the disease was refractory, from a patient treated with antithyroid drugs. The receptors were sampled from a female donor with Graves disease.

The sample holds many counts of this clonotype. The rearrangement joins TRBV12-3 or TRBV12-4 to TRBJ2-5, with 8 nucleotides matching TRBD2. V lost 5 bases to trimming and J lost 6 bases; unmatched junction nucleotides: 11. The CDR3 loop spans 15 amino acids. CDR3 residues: CASSLAGTRSKTQYF. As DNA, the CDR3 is TGTGCCAGCAGTCTGGCCGGGACTAGGTCGAAGACCCAGTACTTC.

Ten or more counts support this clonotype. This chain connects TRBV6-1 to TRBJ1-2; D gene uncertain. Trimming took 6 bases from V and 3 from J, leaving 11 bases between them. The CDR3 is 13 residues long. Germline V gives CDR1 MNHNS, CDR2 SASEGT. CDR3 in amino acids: CASSDWGDYGYTF. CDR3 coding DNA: TGTGCCAGCAGCGATTGGGGAGACTATGGCTACACCTTC.

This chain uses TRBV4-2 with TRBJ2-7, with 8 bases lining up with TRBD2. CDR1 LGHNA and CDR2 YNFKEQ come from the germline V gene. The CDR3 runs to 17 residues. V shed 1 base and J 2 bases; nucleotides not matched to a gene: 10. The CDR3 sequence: CASSQVISGGRTYEQYF. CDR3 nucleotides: TGTGCCAGCAGCCAAGTGATTTCGGGCGGGAGGACCTACGAGCAGTACTTC.

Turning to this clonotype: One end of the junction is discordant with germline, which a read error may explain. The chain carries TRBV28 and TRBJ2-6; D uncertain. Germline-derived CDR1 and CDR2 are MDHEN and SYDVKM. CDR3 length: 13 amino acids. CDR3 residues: CTSSYSGANVLTF. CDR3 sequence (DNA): TGTACCAGCAGTTATTCGGGGGCCAACGTCCTGACTTTC.